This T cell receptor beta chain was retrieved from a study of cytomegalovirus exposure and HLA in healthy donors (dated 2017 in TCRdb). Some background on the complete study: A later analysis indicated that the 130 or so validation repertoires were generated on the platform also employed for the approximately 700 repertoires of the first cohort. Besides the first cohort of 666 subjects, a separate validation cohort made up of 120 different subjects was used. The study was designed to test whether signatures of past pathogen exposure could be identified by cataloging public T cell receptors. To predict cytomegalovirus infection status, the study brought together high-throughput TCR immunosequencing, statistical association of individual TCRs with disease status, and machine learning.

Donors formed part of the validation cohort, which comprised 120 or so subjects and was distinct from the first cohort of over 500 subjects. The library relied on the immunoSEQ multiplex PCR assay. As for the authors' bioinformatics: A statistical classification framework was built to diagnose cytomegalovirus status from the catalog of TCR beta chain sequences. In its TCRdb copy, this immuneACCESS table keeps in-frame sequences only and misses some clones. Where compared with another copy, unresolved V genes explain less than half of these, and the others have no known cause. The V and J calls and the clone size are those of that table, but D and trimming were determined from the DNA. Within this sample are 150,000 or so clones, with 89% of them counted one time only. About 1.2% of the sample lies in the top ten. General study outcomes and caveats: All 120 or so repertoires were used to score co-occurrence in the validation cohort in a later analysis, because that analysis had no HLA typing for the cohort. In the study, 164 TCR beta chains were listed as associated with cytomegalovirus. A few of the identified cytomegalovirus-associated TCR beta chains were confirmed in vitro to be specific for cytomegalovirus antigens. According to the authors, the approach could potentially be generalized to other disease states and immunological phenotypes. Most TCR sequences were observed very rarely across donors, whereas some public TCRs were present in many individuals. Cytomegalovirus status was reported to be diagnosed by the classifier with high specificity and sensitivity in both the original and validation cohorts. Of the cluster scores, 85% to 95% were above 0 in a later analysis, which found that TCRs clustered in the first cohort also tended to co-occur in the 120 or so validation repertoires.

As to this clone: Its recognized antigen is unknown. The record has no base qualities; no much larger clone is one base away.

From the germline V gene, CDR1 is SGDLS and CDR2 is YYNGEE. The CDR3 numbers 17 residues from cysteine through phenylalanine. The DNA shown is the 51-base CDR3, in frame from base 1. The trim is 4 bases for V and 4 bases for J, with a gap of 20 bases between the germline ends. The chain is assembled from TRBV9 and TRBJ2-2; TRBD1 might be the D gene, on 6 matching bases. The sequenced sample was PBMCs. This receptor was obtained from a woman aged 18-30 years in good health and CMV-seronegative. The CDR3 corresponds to CASSPHTGTSGTGELFF. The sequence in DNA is TGTGCCAGCAGCCCCCACACCGGGACAAGTGGCACCGGGGAGCTGTTTTTT.